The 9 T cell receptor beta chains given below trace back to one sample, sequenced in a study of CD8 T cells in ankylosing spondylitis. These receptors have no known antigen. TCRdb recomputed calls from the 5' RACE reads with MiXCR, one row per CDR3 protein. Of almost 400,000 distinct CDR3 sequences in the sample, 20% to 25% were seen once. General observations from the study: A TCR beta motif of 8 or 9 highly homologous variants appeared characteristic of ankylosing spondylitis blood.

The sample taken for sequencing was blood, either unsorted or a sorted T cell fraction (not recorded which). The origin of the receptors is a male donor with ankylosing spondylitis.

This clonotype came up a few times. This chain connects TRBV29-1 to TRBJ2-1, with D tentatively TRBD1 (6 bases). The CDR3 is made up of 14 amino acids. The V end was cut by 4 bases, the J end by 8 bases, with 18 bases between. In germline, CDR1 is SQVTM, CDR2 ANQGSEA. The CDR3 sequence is CSVGQVGHVDEQFF. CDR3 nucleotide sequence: TGCAGCGTTGGACAGGTTGGGCATGTCGATGAGCAGTTCTTC.

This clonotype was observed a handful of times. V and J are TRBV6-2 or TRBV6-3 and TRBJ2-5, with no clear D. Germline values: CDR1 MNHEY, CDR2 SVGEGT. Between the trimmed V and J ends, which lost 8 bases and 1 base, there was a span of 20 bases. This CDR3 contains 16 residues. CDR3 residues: CASGPAAHLLQETQYF. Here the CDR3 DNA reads TGTGCCAGCGGGCCGGCGGCTCACCTCCTCCAAGAGACCCAGTACTTC.

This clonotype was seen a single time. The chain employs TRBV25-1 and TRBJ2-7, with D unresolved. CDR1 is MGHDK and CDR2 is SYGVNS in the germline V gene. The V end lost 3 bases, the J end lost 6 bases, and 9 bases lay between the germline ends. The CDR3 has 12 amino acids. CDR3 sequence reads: CASSDKTFEQYF. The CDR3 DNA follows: TGTGCCAGCAGTGACAAAACCTTCGAGCAGTACTTC.

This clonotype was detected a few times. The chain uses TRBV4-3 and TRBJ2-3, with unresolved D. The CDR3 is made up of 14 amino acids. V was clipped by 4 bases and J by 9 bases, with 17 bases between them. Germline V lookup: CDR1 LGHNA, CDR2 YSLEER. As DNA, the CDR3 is TGCGCCAGCAGCCCCGATAAGTATTCTTTGACGCAGTATTTT. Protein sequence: CASSPDKYSLTQYF.

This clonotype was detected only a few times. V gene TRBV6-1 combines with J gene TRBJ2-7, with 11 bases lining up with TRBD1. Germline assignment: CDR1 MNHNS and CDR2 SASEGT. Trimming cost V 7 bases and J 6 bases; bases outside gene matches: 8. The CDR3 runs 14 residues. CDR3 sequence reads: CASKGPDRGLEQYF. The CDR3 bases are TGTGCCAGCAAAGGCCCGGACAGGGGGCTCGAGCAGTACTTC.

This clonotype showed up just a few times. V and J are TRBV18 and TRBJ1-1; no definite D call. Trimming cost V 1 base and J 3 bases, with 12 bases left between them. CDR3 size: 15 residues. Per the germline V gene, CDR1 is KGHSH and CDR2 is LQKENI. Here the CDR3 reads CASSPRGELDTEAFF. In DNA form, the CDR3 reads TGTGCCAGCTCACCACGAGGAGAACTCGACACTGAAGCTTTCTTT. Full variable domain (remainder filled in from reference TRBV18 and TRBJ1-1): NAGVMQNPRHLVRRRGQEARLRCSPMKGHSHVYWYRQLPEEGLKFMVYLQKENIIDESGMPKERFSAEFPKEGPSILRIQQVVRGDSAAYFCASSPRGELDTEAFFGQGTRLTVV.

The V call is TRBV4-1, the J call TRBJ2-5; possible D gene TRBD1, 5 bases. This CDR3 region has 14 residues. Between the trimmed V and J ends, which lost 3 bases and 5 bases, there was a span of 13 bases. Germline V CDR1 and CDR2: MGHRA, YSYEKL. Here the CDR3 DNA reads TGCGCCAGCAGCCAGCTGGTCAGGGCGGAGACCCAGTACTTC. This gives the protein CASSQLVRAETQYF.

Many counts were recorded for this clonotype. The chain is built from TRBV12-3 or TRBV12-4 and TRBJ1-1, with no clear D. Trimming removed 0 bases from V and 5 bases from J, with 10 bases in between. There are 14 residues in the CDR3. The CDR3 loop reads CASSLAEGSTEAFF. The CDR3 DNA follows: TGTGCCAGCAGTTTAGCGGAGGGTTCGACTGAAGCTTTCTTT.

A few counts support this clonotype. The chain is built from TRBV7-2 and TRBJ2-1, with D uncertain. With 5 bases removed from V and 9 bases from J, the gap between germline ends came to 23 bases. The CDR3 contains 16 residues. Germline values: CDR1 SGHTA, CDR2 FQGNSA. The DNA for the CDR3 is TGTGCCAGCAGCGTAGTCGTGGGTATTGCTTCCAGTGAGCAGTTCTTC. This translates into CASSVVVGIASSEQFF.